This T cell receptor (beta chain) was documented in a study of CD8 T cells in ankylosing spondylitis. Findings and limits, study-wide: Disease-linked clones bore a CD8+ phenotype and were relatively rare in peripheral blood. Ankylosing spondylitis blood seemed to carry a telltale TCR beta motif made of several highly homologous variants. It was reported that disease-linked clones were significantly enriched in matched ankylosing spondylitis synovial fluid. Existing reports had already noted some motif variants in reactive arthritis synovial fluid and blood.

Molecular-barcoded quantitative 5'-RACE produced these TCR beta libraries. TCRdb called the 5' RACE reads again in MiXCR, with one record for every CDR3 protein. There are a few hundred thousand distinct CDR3 sequences in the sample; less than 10% occur only once, and roughly 15% lies in the top ten. This CDR3 is 14 amino acids long. V dropped 3 bases and J dropped 4 bases, with 13 bases sitting between them. Germline V CDR1 and CDR2: SEHNR, FQNEAQ (reference sequence). This clonotype was seen only a few times. The antigen remains undetermined. The source of this sequence is a male donor with ankylosing spondylitis. The chain couples TRBV7-9 to TRBJ2-7; D may be TRBD2 (5 bases). Sequencing was performed on blood, either unsorted or a sorted T cell fraction (not recorded which). Written as DNA, the CDR3 is TGTGCCAGCAGCTTGCTAGGAGCGGAGTACGAGCAGTACTTC. Protein: CASSLLGAEYEQYF. Full variable domain (rest looked up from reference TRBV7-9 and TRBJ2-7): DTGVSQNPRHKITKRGQNVTFRCDPISEHNRLYWYRQTLGQGPEFLTYFQNEAQLEKSRLLSDRFSAERPKGSFSTLEIQRTEQGDSAMYLCASSLLGAEYEQYFGPGTRLTVT.